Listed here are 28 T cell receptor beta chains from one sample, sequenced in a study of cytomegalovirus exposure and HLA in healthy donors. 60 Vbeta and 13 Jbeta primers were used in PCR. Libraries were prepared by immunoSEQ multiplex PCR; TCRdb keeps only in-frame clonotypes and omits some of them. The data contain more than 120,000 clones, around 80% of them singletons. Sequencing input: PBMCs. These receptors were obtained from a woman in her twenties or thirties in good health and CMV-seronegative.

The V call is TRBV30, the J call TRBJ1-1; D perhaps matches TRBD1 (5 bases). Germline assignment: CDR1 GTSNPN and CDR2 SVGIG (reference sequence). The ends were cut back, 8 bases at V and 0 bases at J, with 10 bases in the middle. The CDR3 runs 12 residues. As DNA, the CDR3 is TGTGCCCGCAGGGATTTGAACACTGAAGCTTTCTTT. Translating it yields CARRDLNTEAFF. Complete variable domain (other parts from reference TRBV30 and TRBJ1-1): SQTIHQWPATLVQPVGSPLSLECTVEGTSNPNLYWYRQAAGRGLQLLFYSVGIGQISSEVPQNLSASRPQDRQFILSSKKLLLSDSGFYLCARRDLNTEAFFGQGTRLTVV.

The DNA of the CDR3 is TGTGCCAGCCGACTGATCCTCATTAACACCGGGGAGCTGTTTTTT. The encoded protein is CASRLILINTGELFF. The chain couples TRBV2 to TRBJ2-2; D remains unclear. CDR3 length: 15 amino acids. CDR1 and CDR2 (germline): SNHLY, FYNNEI. V lost 8 bases and J 2 bases, leaving 15 bases between the germline ends.

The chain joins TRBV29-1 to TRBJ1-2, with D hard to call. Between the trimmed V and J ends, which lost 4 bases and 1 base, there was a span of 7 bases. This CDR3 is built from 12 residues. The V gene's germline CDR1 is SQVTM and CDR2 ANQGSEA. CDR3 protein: CSVGQDNYGYTF. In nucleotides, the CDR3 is TGCAGCGTTGGGCAGGATAACTATGGCTACACCTTC. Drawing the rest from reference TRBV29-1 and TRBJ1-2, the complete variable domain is SAVISQKPSRDICQRGTSLTIQCQVDSQVTMMFWYRQQPGQSLTLIATANQGSEATYESGFVIDKFPISRPNLTFSTLTVSNMSPEDSSIYLCSVGQDNYGYTFGSGTRLTVV.

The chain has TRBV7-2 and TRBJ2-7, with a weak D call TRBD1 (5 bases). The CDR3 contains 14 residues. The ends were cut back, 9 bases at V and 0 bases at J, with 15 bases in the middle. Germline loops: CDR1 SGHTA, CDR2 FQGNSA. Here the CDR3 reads CASRQPLISYEQYF. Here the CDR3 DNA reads TGTGCCAGTCGACAGCCACTAATCTCCTACGAGCAGTACTTC.

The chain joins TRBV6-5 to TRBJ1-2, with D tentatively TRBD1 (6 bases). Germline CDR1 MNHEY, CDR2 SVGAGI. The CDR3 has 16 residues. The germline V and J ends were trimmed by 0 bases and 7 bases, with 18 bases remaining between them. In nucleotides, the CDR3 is TGTGCCAGCAGTTACTCTCCGGGGGGGCGGCAGGGTGGCTACACCTTC. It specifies CASSYSPGGRQGGYTF.

The CDR3 nucleotides are TGTGCCAGCAGCGCGCGGGACAGGGGTTTCCATGAGCAGTTCTTC. This encodes CASSARDRGFHEQFF. V and J are TRBV9 and TRBJ2-1, with 10 positions matching TRBD1. Germline lookup yields CDR1 SGDLS and CDR2 YYNGEE. Trimming cost V 3 bases and J 8 bases; bases outside gene matches: 8. The CDR3 loop spans 15 amino acids. The variable domain in full, completed from reference TRBV9 and TRBJ2-1, reads DSGVTQTPKHLITATGQRVTLRCSPRSGDLSVYWYQQSLDQGLQFLIQYYNGEERAKGNILERFSAQQFPDLHSELNLSSLELGDSALYFCASSARDRGFHEQFFGPGTRLTVL.

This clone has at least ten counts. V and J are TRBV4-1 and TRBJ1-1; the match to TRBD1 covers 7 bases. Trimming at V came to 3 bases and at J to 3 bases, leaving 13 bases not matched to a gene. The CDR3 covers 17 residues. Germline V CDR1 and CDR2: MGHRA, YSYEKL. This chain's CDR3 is CASSHDPYRGPYTEAFF. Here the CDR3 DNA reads TGCGCCAGCAGCCATGATCCTTACAGGGGCCCTTACACTGAAGCTTTCTTT.

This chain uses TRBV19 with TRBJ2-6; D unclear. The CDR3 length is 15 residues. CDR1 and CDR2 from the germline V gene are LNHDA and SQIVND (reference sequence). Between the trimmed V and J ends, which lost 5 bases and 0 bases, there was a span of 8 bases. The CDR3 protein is CASSAYSSGANVLTF. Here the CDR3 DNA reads TGTGCCAGTAGTGCGTACAGCTCTGGGGCCAACGTCCTGACTTTC.

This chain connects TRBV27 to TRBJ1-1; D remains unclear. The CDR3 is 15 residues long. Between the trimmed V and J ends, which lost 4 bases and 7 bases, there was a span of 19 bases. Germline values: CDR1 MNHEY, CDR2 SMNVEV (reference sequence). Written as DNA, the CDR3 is TGTGCCAGCAGTTCCCGAGCGGGAATGAGTGGTGAAGCTTTCTTT. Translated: CASSSRAGMSGEAFF.

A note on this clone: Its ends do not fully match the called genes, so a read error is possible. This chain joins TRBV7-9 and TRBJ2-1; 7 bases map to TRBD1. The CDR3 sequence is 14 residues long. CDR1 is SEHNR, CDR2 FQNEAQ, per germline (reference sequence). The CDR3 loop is CSSSARDSYNEQFF. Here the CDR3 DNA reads TGTTCCAGCAGCGCCCGGGACAGCTACAATGAGCAGTTCTTC. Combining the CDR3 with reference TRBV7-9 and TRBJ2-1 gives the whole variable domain DTGVSQNPRHKITKRGQNVTFRCDPISEHNRLYWYRQTLGQGPEFLTYFQNEAQLEKSRLLSDRFSAERPKGSFSTLEIQRTEQGDSAMYLCSSSARDSYNEQFFGPGTRLTVL.

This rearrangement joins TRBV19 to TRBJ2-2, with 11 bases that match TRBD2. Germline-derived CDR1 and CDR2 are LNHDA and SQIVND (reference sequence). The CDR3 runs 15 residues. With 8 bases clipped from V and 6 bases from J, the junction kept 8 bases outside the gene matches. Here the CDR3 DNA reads TGTGCCAGTTCTCTAGCGGGAGGCTCATCCGGGGAGCTGTTTTTT. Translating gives CASSLAGGSSGELFF.

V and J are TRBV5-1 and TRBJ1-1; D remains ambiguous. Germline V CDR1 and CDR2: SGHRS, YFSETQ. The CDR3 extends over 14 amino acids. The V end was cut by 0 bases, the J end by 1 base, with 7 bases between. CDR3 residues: CASSLARENTEAFF. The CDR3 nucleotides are TGCGCCAGCAGCTTGGCGAGGGAGAACACTGAAGCTTTCTTT.

CDR3 DNA sequence: TGTGCCAGCAGCGTACAGGGTGGCTCCTACAATGAGCAGTTCTTC. Translation gives CASSVQGGSYNEQFF. The chain employs TRBV7-3 and TRBJ2-1, with TRBD1 as a possible D gene (6 bases). V was pared by 5 bases and J by 0 bases, with 11 bases between. CDR1 is SGHTA, CDR2 FQGTGA, per germline. The CDR3 contains 15 residues.

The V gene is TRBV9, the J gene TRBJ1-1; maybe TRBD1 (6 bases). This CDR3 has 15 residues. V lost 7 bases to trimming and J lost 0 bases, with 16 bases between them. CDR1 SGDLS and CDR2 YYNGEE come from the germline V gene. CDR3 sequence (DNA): TGTGCCAGCGGAACGAATACAGGGTTGAACACTGAAGCTTTCTTT. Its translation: CASGTNTGLNTEAFF.

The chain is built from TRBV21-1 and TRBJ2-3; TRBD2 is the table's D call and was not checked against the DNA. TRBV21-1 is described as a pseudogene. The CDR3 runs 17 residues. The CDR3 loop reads CASTKHRLAGGTDTQYF. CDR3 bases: TGTGCCAGCACCAAACATAGACTAGCGGGAGGCACAGATACGCAGTATTTT.

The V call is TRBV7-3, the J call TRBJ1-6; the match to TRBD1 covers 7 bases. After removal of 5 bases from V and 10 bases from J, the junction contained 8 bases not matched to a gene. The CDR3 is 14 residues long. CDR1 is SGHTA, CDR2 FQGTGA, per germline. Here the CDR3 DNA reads TGTGCCAGCAGCGTGGGACAGAGGCTGTCACCCCTCCACTTT. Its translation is CASSVGQRLSPLHF.

CDR3 nucleotides: TGTGCCAGCTCACCAGGGATAGGTAGCGGAGTGCTGGGGGCCAACGTCCTGACTTTC. This gives the protein CASSPGIGSGVLGANVLTF. V is TRBV18 and J is TRBJ2-6; D might be TRBD2 (6 bases). V lost 2 bases, J lost 4 bases, and 21 bases lay in between. Germline V gene data show CDR1 as KGHSH and CDR2 as LQKENI. The CDR3 length is 19 residues.

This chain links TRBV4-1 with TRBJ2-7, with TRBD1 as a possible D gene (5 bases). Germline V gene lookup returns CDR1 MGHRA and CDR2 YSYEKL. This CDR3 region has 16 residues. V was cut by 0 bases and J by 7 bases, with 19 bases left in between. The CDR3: CASSQDLSGSLGEQYF. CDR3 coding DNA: TGCGCCAGCAGCCAAGATCTTTCAGGGTCCTTGGGGGAGCAGTACTTC.

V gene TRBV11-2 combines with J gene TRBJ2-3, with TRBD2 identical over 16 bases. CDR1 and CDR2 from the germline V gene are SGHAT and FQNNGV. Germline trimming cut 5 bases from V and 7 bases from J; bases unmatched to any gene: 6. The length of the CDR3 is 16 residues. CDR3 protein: CASSIGTSGGANTQYF. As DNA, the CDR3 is TGTGCCAGCAGCATCGGGACTAGCGGGGGGGCGAATACGCAGTATTTT. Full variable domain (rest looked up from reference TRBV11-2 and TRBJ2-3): EAGVAQSPRYKIIEKRQSVAFWCNPISGHATLYWYQQILGQGPKLLIQFQNNGVVDDSQLPKDRFSAERLKGVDSTLKIQPAKLEDSAVYLCASSIGTSGGANTQYFGPGTRLTVL.

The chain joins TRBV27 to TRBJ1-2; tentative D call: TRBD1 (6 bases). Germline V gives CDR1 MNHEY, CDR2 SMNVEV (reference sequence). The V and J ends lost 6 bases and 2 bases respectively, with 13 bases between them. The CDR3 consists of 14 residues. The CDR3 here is CASSTGTENYGYTF. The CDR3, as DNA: TGTGCCAGCAGCACAGGGACCGAGAACTATGGCTACACCTTC.

This CDR3 reads CASTRVTVTEAFF. DNA for the CDR3: TGTGCCAGCACTCGCGTTACTGTTACTGAAGCTTTCTTT. The genes are TRBV6-1 and TRBJ1-1; no definite D call. Germline V gene sequence: CDR1 MNHNS, CDR2 SASEGT. Trimming cost V 7 bases and J 5 bases, with 14 bases left between them. This CDR3 region has 13 residues.

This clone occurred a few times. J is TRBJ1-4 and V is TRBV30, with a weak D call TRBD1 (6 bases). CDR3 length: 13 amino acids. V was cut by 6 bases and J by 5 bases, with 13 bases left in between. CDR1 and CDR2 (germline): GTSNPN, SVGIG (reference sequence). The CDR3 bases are TGTGCCTGCGCGACGACAGGCAATGAAAAACTGTTTTTT. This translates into CACATTGNEKLFF.

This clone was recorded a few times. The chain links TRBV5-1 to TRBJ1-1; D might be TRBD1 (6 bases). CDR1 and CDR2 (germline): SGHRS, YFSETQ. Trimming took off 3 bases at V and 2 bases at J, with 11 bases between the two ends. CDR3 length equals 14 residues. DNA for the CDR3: TGCGCCAGCAGCTCGTCGACAGGCAACACTGAAGCTTTCTTT. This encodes CASSSSTGNTEAFF. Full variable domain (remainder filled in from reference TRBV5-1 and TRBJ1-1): KAGVTQTPRYLIKTRGQQVTLSCSPISGHRSVSWYQQTPGQGLQFLFEYFSETQRNKGNFPGRFSGRQFSNSRSEMNVSTLELGDSALYLCASSSSTGNTEAFFGQGTRLTVV.

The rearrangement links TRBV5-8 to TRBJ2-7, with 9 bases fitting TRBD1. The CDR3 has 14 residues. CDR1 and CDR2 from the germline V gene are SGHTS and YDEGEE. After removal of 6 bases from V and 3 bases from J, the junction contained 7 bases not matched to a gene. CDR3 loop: CASIQTTGGYEQYF. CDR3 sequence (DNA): TGTGCCAGCATCCAAACGACAGGGGGCTACGAGCAGTACTTC.

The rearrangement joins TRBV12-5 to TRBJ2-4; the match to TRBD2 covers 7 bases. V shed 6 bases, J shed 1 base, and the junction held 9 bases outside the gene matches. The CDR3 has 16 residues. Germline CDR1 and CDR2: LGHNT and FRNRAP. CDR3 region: CASGPRGDGAKNIQYF. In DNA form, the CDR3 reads TGTGCTAGTGGACCCCGGGGGGACGGGGCCAAAAACATTCAGTACTTC.

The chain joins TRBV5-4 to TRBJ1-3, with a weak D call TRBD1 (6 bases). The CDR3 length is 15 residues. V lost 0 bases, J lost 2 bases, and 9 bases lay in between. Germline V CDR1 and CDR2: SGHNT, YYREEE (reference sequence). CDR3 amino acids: CASSLDRDAGNTIYF. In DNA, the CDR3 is TGTGCCAGCAGCTTGGACAGGGACGCTGGAAACACCATATATTTT. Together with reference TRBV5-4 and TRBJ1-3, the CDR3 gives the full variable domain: ETGVTQSPTHLIKTRGQQVTLRCSSQSGHNTVSWYQQALGQGPQFIFQYYREEENGRGNFPPRFSGLQFPNYSSELNVNALELDDSALYLCASSLDRDAGNTIYFGEGSWLTVV.

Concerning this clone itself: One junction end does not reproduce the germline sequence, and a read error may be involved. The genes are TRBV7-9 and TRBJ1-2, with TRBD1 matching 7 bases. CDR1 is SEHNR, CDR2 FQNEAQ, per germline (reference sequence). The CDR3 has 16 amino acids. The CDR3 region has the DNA TGTTCCAGCAGTCCCATCGAGGAAGCGGCAGGGGGTGGCTACACCTTC. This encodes CSSSPIEEAAGGGYTF.

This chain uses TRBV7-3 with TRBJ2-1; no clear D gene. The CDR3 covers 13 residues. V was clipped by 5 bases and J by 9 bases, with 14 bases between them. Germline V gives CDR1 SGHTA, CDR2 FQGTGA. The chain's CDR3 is CASSVDSSGEQFF. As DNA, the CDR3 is TGTGCCAGCAGCGTAGACTCTTCGGGTGAGCAGTTCTTC.